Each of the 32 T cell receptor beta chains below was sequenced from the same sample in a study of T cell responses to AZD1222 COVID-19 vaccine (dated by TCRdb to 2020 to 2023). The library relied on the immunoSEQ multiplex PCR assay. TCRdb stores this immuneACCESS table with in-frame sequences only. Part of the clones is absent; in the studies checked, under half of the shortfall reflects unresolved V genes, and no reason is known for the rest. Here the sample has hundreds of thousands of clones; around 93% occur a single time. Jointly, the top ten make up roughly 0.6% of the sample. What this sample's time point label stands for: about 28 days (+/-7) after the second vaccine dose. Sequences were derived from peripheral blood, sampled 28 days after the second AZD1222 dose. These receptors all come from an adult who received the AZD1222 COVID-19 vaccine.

DNA of the CDR3: TGCAGTGCTAGTGATACGGGACTAGTAAGCCGACAGTTCTTC. This sequence encodes CSASDTGLVSRQFF. This chain links TRBV20-1 with TRBJ2-1, with 8 bases identical to TRBD2. CDR3 length equals 14 residues. Germline loops: CDR1 DFQATT, CDR2 SNEGSKA (reference sequence). V shed 3 bases and J 13 bases; nucleotides not matched to a gene: 14.

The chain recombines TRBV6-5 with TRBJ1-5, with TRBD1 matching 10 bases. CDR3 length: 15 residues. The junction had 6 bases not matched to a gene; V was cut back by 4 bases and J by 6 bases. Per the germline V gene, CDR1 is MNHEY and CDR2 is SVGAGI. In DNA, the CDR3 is TGTGCCAGCAGTTGGGACAGGGGCTCTACTCAGCCCCAGCATTTT. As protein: CASSWDRGSTQPQHF.

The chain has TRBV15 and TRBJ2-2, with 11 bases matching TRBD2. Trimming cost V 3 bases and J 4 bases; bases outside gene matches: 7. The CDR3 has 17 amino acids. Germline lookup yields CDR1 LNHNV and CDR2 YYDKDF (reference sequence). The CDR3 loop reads CATSSGLGLAGTGELFF. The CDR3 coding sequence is TGTGCCACCAGCAGTGGATTAGGACTAGCGGGCACCGGGGAGCTGTTTTTT. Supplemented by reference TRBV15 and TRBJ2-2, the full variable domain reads DAMVIQNPRYQVTQFGKPVTLSCSQTLNHNVMYWYQQKSSQAPKLLFHYYDKDFNNEADTPDNFQSRRPNTSFCFLDIRSPGLGDTAMYLCATSSGLGLAGTGELFFGEGSRLTVL.

CDR3 nucleotides: TGTGCCAGCAGCTTAGACGGGGGCGGAGGCTACACCTTC. Its protein product is CASSLDGGGGYTF. This chain links TRBV7-2 with TRBJ1-2; maybe TRBD1 (6 bases). The CDR3 length is 13 residues. V lost 1 base, J lost 8 bases, and 11 bases lay in between. CDR1 is SGHTA, CDR2 FQGNSA, per germline.

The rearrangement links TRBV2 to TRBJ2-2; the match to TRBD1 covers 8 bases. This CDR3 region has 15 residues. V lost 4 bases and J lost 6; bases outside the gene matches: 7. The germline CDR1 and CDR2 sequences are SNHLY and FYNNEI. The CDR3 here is CASSGGQALPGELFF. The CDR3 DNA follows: TGTGCCAGCAGTGGGGGACAGGCGCTCCCCGGGGAGCTGTTTTTT.

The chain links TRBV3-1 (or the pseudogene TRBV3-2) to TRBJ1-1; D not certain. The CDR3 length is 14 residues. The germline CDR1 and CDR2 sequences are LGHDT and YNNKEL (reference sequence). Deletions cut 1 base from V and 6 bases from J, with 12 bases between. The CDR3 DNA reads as TGTGCCAGCAGCCAAGGTGGTTGGGGTGCTGAAGCTTTCTTT. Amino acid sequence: CASSQGGWGAEAFF.

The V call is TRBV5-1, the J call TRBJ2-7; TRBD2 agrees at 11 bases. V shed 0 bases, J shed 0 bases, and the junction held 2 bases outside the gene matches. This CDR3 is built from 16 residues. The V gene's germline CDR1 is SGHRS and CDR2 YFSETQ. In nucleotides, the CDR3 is TGCGCCAGCAGCTTGGGACTAGCGGGGAGCTCCTACGAGCAGTACTTC. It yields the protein CASSLGLAGSSYEQYF.

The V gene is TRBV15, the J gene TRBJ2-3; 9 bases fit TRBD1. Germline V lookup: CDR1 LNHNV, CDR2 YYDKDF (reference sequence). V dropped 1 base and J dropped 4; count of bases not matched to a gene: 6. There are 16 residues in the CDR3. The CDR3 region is CATSRGVTGGADTQYF. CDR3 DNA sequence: TGTGCCACCAGCAGAGGGGTGACAGGGGGAGCAGATACGCAGTATTTT.

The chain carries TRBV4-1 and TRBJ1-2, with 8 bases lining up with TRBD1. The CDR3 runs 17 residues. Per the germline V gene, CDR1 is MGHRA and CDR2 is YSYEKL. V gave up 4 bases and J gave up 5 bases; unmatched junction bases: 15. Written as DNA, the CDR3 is TGCGCCAGCAGCCTACCGCAGGGGGCAGGGTATCTTTATGGCTACACCTTC. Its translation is CASSLPQGAGYLYGYTF.

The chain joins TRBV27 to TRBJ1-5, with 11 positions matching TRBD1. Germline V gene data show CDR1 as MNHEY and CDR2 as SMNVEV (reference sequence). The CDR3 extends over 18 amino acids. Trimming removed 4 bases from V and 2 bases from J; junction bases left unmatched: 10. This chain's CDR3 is CASSSGQGAMVGNQPQHF. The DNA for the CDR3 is TGTGCCAGCAGTTCAGGACAGGGGGCTATGGTGGGCAATCAGCCCCAGCATTTT.

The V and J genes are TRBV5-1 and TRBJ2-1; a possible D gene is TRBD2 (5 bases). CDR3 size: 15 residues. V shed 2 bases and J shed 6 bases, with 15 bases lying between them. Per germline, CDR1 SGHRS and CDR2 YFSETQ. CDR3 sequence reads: CASSFTSTVSNEQFF. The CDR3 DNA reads TGCGCCAGCAGCTTCACTAGTACGGTTAGCAATGAGCAGTTCTTC.

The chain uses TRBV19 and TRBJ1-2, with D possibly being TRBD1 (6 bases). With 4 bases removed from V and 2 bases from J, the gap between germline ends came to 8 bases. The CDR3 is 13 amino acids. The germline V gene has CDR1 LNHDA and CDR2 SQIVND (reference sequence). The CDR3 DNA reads TGTGCCAGTAGTAGCGACAGGAACTATGGCTACACCTTC. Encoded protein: CASSSDRNYGYTF.

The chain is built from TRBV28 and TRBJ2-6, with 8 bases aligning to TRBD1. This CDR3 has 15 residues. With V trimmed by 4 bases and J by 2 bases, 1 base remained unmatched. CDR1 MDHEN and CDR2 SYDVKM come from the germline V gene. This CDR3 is CASSSRGPGANVLTF. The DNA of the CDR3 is TGTGCCAGCAGTTCCAGGGGGCCTGGGGCCAACGTCCTGACTTTC.

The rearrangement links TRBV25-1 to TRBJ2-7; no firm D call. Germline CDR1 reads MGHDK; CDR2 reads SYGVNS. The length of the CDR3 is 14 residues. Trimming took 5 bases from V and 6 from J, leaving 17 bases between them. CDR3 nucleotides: TGTGCCAGCAGTAAAACGTTAGGAGAAAGCGAGCAGTACTTC. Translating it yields CASSKTLGESEQYF.

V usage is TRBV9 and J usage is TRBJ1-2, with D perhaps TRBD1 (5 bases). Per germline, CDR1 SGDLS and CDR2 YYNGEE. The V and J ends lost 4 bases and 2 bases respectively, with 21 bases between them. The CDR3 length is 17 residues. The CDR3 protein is CASSSTLPGAVNYGYTF. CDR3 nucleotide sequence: TGTGCCAGCAGCTCCACCCTTCCCGGGGCCGTCAACTATGGCTACACCTTC.

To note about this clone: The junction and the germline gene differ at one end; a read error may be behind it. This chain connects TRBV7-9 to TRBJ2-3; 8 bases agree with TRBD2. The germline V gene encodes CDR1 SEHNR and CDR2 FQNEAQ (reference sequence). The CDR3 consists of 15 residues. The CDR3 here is CASSTGTRGTDTQYF. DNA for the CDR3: TGTGCCAGCAGCACCGGGACTAGAGGCACGGATACGCAGTATTTT.

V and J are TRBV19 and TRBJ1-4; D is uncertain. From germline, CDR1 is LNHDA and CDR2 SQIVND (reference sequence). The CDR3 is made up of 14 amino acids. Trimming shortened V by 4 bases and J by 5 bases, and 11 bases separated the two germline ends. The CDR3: CASSRKVMNEKLFF. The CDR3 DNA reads TGTGCCAGTAGTAGGAAGGTGATGAATGAAAAACTGTTTTTT.

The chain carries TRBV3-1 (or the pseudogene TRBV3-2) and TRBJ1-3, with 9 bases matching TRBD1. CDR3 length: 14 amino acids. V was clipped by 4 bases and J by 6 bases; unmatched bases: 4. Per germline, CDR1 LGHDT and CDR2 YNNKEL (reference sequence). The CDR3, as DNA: TGTGCCAGCAGCCTGTACAGGGGGCTAAACACCATATATTTT. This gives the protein CASSLYRGLNTIYF.

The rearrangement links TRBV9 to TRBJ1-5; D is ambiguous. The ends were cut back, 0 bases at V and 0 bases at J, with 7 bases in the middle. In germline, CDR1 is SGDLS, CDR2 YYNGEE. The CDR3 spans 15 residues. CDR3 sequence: CASSVDPDSNQPQHF. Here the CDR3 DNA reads TGTGCCAGCAGCGTAGACCCAGATAGCAATCAGCCCCAGCATTTT.

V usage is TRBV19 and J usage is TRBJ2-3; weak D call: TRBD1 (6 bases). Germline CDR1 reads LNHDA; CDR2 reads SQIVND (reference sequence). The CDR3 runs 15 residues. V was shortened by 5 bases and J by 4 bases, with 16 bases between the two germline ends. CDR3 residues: CASSDTGSWSDTQYF. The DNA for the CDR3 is TGTGCCAGTAGTGATACAGGGTCTTGGTCAGATACGCAGTATTTT.

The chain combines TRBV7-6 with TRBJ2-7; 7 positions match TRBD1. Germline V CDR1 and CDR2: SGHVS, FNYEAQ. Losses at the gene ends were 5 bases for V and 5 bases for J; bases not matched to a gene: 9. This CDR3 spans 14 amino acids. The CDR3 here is CASSPGQVFHEQYF. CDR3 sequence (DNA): TGTGCCAGCAGCCCTGGACAGGTATTCCACGAGCAGTACTTC.

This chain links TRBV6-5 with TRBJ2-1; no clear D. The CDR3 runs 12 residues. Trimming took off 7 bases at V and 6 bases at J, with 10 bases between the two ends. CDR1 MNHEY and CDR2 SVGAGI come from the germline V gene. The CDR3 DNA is TGTGCCAGCAAAGAAACGTTCAATGAGCAGTTCTTC. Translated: CASKETFNEQFF.

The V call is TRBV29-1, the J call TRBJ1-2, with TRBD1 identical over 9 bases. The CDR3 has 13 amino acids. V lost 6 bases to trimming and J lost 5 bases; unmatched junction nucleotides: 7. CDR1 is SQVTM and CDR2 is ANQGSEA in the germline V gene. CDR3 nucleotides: TGCAGCGTGGGGGGACAGGGCGGGTATGGCTACACCTTC. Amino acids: CSVGGQGGYGYTF. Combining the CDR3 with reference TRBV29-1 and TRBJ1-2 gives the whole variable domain SAVISQKPSRDICQRGTSLTIQCQVDSQVTMMFWYRQQPGQSLTLIATANQGSEATYESGFVIDKFPISRPNLTFSTLTVSNMSPEDSSIYLCSVGGQGGYGYTFGSGTRLTVV.

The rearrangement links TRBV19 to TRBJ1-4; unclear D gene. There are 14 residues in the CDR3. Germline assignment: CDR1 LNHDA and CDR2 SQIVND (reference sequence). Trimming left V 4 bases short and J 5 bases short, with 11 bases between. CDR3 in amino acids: CASSRRIPNEKLFF. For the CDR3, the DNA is TGTGCCAGTAGTAGACGGATCCCCAATGAAAAACTGTTTTTT.

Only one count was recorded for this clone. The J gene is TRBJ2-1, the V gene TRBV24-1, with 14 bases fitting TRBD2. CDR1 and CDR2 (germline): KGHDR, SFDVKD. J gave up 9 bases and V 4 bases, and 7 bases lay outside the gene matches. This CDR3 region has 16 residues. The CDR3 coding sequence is TGTGCCACCAGTGACCCCGGGACTAGCGGGAGTGGTGAGCAGTTCTTC. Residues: CATSDPGTSGSGEQFF.

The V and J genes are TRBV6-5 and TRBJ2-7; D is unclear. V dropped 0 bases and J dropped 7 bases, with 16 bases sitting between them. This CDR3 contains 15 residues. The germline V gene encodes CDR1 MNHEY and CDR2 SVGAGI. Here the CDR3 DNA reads TGTGCCAGCAGTTACTCGAGCCCCCCCGTAGGGGAGCAGTACTTC. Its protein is CASSYSSPPVGEQYF.

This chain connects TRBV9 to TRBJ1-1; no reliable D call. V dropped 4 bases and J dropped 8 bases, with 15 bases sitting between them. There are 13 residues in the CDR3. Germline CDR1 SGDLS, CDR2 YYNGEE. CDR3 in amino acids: CASSLIEGREAFF. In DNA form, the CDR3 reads TGTGCCAGCAGCTTAATAGAGGGCCGAGAAGCTTTCTTT.

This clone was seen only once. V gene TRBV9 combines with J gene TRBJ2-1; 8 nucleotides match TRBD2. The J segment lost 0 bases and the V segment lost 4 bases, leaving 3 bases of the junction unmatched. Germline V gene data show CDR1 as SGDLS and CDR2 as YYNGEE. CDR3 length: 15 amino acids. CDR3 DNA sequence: TGTGCCAGCAGCCCCGGGGGGGCCTCCTACAATGAGCAGTTCTTC. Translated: CASSPGGASYNEQFF.

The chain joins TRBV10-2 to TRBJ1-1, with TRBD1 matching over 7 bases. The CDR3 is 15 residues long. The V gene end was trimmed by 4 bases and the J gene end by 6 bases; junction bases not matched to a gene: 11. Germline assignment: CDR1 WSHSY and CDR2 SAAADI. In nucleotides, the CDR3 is TGCGCCAGCAGTGCGCTCCGGGACAGCGGCGCTGAAGCTTTCTTT. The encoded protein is CASSALRDSGAEAFF.

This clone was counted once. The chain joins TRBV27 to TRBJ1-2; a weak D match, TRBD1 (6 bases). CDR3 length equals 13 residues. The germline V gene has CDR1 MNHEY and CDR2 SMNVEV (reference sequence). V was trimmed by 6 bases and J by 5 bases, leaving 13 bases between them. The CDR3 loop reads CASRSQGGYGYTF. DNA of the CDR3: TGTGCCAGCAGATCACAGGGAGGGTATGGCTACACCTTC.

CDR3 nucleotides: TGCGCCAGCAGCCCTGGACTAGCGGGAGTTTCGTACGAGCAGTACTTC. The encoded protein is CASSPGLAGVSYEQYF. The V gene is TRBV4-3, the J gene TRBJ2-7; 13 bases align to TRBD2. The trim removed 4 bases at V and 4 bases at J, leaving 7 bases unmatched. The CDR3 spans 16 residues. The germline gives CDR1 LGHNA, CDR2 YSLEER.

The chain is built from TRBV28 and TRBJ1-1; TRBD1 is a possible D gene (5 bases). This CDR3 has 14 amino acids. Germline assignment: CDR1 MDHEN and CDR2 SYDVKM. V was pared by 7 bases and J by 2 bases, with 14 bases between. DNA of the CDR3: TGTGCCAGCAACCGACAGAGCCTTAACACTGAAGCTTTCTTT. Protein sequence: CASNRQSLNTEAFF. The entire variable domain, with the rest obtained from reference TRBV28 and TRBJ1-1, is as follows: DVKVTQSSRYLVKRTGEKVFLECVQDMDHENMFWYRQDPGLGLRLIYFSYDVKMKEKGDIPEGYSVSREKKERFSLILESASTNQTSMYLCASNRQSLNTEAFFGQGTRLTVV.